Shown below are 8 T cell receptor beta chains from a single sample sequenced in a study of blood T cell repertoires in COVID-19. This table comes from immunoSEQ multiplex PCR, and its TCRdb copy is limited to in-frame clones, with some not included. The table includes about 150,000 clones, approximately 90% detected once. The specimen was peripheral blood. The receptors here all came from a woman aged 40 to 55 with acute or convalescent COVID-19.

CDR3 sequence (DNA): TGTGCCAGCAGCCTAACGGTGAACACTGAAGCTTTCTTT. Its protein product is CASSLTVNTEAFF. V gene TRBV7-9 combines with J gene TRBJ1-1; D is undetermined. CDR3 length equals 13 residues. Germline CDR1 reads SEHNR; CDR2 reads FQNEAQ (reference sequence). V lost 5 bases to trimming and J lost 0 bases, with 7 bases between them.

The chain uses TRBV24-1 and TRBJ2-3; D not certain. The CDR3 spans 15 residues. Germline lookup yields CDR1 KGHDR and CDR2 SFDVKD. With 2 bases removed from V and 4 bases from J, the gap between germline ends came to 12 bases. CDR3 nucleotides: TGTGCCACCAGTGATTCCTTGACAACCTCAGATACGCAGTATTTT. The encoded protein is CATSDSLTTSDTQYF.

As DNA, the CDR3 is TGTGCCAGCAGCCGACCCCCCGGGACAGGGGAAGATACGCAGTATTTT. It encodes CASSRPPGTGEDTQYF. The rearrangement joins TRBV6-6 to TRBJ2-3; 10 nucleotides line up with TRBD1. After removal of 6 bases from V and 5 bases from J, the junction contained 11 bases not matched to a gene. CDR3 length equals 16 residues. Germline CDR1 MNHNY, CDR2 SVGAGI (reference sequence).

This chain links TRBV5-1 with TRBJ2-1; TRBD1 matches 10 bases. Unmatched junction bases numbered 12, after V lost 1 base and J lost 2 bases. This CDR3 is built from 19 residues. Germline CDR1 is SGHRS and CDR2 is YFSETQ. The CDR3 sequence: CASSLLQRQGTGAYNEQFF. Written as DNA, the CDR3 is TGCGCCAGCAGCTTGCTTCAACGCCAAGGGACAGGGGCCTACAATGAGCAGTTCTTC.

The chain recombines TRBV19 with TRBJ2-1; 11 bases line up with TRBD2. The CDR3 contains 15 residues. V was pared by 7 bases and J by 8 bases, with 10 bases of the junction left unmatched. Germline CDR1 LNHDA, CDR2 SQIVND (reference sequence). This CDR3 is CASTQASGGNYEQFF. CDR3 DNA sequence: TGTGCCAGTACTCAGGCTAGCGGGGGGAACTATGAGCAGTTCTTC.

CDR3 sequence: CASSLRQGVYTGELFF. The DNA for the CDR3 is TGCGCCAGCAGCTTAAGGCAGGGGGTTTACACCGGGGAGCTGTTTTTT. This sequence joins TRBV5-1 and TRBJ2-2; 7 positions match TRBD1. The CDR3 totals 16 residues. Germline CDR1 SGHRS, CDR2 YFSETQ. V dropped 2 bases and J dropped 3; count of bases not matched to a gene: 7.

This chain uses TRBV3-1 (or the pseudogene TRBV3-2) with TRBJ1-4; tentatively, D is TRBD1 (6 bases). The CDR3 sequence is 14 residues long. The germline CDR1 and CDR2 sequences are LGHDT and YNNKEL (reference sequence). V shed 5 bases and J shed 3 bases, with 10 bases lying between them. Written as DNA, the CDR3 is TGTGCCAGCAGCGAGACAGGCCCTAATGAAAAACTGTTTTTT. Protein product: CASSETGPNEKLFF.

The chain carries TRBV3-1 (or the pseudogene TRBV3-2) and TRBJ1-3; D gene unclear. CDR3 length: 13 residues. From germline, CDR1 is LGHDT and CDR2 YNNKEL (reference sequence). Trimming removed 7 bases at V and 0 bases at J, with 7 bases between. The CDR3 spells CASISLSGNTIYF. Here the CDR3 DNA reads TGTGCCAGCATATCTCTCTCTGGAAACACCATATATTTT.